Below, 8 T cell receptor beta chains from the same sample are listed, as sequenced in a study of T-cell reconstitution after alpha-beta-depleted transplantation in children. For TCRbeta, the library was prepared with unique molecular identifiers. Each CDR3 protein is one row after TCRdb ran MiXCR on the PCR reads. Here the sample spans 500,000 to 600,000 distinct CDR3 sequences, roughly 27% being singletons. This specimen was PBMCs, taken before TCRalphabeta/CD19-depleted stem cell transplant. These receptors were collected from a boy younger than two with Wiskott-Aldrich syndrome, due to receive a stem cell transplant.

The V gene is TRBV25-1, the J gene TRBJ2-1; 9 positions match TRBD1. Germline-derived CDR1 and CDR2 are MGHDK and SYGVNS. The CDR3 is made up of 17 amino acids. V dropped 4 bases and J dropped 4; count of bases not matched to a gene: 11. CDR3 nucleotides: TGTGCCAGCAGTGTCCTATCCGGGACAGGGATTTACAATGAGCAGTTCTTC. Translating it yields CASSVLSGTGIYNEQFF.

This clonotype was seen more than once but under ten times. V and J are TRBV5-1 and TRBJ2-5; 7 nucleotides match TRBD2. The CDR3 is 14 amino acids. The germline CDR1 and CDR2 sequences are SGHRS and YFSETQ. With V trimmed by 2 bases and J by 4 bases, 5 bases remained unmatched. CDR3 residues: CASSFGRRGETQYF. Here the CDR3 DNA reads TGCGCCAGCAGCTTCGGGAGGCGGGGAGAGACCCAGTACTTC. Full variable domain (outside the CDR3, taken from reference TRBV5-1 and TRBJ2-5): KAGVTQTPRYLIKTRGQQVTLSCSPISGHRSVSWYQQTPGQGLQFLFEYFSETQRNKGNFPGRFSGRQFSNSRSEMNVSTLELGDSALYLCASSFGRRGETQYFGPGTRLLVL.

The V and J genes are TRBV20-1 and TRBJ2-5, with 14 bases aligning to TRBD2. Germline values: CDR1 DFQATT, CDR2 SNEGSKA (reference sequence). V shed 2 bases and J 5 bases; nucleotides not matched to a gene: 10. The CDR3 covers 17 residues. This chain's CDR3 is CSARLGLAGGGWETQYF. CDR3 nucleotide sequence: TGCAGTGCTAGATTAGGACTAGCGGGAGGAGGGTGGGAGACCCAGTACTTC.

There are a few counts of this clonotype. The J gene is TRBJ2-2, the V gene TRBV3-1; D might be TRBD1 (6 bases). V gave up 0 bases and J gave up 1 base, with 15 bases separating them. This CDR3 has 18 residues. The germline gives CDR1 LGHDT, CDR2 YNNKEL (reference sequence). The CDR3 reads CASSQDPIGRGNTGELFF. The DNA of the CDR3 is TGTGCCAGCAGCCAAGATCCCATCGGCAGGGGGAACACCGGGGAGCTGTTTTTT.

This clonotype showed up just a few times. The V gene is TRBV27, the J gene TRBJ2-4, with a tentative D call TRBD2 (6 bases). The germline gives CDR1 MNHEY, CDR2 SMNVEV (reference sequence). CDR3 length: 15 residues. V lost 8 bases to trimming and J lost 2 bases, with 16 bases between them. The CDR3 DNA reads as TGTGCCAGCGGATGGAGGGACCCCTCCAAAAACATTCAGTACTTC. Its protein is CASGWRDPSKNIQYF.

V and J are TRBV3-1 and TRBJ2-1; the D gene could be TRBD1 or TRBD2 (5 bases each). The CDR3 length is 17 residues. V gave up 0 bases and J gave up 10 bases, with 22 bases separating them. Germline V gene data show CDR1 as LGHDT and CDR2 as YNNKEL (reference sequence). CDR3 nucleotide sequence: TGTGCCAGCAGCCAAGAGCAAGGGACCATGGCCGTAGGGGAGCAGTTCTTC. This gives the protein CASSQEQGTMAVGEQFF.

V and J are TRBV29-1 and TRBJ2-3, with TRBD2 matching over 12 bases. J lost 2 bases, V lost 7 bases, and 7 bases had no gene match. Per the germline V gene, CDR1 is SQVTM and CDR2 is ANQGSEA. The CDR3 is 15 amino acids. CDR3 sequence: CSGSRTSGDTDTQYF. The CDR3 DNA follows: TGCAGCGGATCTAGGACTAGCGGGGACACAGATACGCAGTATTTT.

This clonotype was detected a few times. The CDR3 here is CASSGPRTAYGYTF. The CDR3 region has the DNA TGTGCCAGCAGCGGGCCAAGGACCGCCTATGGCTACACCTTC. This chain connects TRBV3-1 to TRBJ1-2; no firm D call. The V end lost 5 bases, the J end lost 4 bases, and 14 bases lay between the germline ends. The CDR3 totals 14 residues. From germline, CDR1 is LGHDT and CDR2 YNNKEL (reference sequence).